A selection of T cell receptor beta chains follows, all from one sample in a study of CD8 T cells in ankylosing spondylitis. TCRdb itself ran the 5' RACE reads through MiXCR, one entry per CDR3 protein. The table includes around 890,000 distinct CDR3 sequences, about 10% detected once. Sequencing input: blood, either unsorted or a sorted T cell fraction (not recorded which). These receptors were taken from a male donor with ankylosing spondylitis. CDR3s include the opening cysteine and the closing phenylalanine or tryptophan. A D gene is named only where the DNA matches it firmly. The listing skips clone size in some rows; elsewhere it reads once, few, many or a size class.

J,length,size,D,V,DNA,CDR3
TRBJ2-1,17,.,TRBD2,TRBV9,TGTGCCAGCAGCGTAGGCACTAGCGGGGGGGCTAACAATGAGCAGTTCTTC,CASSVGTSGGANNEQFF
TRBJ1-1,16,few,.,TRBV9,TGTGCCAGCAGCGTAGGGGCCGACAGTGTGAACACTGAAGCTTTCTTT,CASSVGADSVNTEAFF
TRBJ2-5,14,.,TRBD2,TRBV20-1,TGCAGTGCTAGAGCGGGTTACGGGGGGGAGACCCAGTACTTC,CSARAGYGGETQYF
TRBJ1-2,15,few,.,TRBV3-1,TGTGCCAGCAGCCAGCAGACGCTCAGCGTCTATGGCTACACCTTC,CASSQQTLSVYGYTF
TRBJ1-5,15,.,.,TRBV10-3,TGTGCCATCAGGGCTTCGGGCAGGGTCGATCAGCCCCAGCATTTT,CAIRASGRVDQPQHF
TRBJ1-3,15,few,TRBD1,TRBV5-1,TGCGCCAGCAGCTTCTCCGGGACAGCAGGAAACACCATATATTTT,CASSFSGTAGNTIYF
TRBJ2-7,15,many,TRBD1,TRBV5-1,TGCGCCAGCAGCCCCTACTTAGACAGGGACTACGAGCAGTACTTC,CASSPYLDRDYEQYF
TRBJ1-5,15,.,.,TRBV18,TGTGCCAGCTCACCGAATCAAGGGGCCAATCAGCCCCAGCATTTT,CASSPNQGANQPQHF
TRBJ2-3,14,.,TRBD1,TRBV29-1,TGCAGCGGGGACAGGGGAGAGCCCACAGATACGCAGTATTTT,CSGDRGEPTDTQYF
TRBJ1-2,13,.,.,TRBV7-2,TGTGCCAGCAGTAATATATACAGAGGAGGCTACACCTTC,CASSNIYRGGYTF